The clone carrying this T cell receptor (beta chain) has ten or more counts. Sample-barcoded 5' priming and a J-beta primer mix drove a second PCR of roughly 6 to 12 cycles. TCRdb re-called the 5' RACE reads with MiXCR, one entry per CDR3 protein. The sample lists about a million distinct CDR3 sequences; around 49% were seen once. The data were obtained in a study of blood T cells in healthy people across ages. V was pared by 11 bases and J by 8 bases, with 14 bases of the junction left unmatched. CDR1 and CDR2 (germline): MNHNY, SVGAGI (reference sequence). The CDR3 has 13 residues. This TCR was recovered from a man aged 25-45 years in good health. The sample taken for sequencing was blood. This rearrangement joins TRBV6-6 to TRBJ1-2; TRBD1 aligns across 7 bases. For the CDR3, the DNA is TGTGCCGTCTCGGTAACCGGGACAGAGGGCTACACCTTC. The encoded protein is CAVSVTGTEGYTF.